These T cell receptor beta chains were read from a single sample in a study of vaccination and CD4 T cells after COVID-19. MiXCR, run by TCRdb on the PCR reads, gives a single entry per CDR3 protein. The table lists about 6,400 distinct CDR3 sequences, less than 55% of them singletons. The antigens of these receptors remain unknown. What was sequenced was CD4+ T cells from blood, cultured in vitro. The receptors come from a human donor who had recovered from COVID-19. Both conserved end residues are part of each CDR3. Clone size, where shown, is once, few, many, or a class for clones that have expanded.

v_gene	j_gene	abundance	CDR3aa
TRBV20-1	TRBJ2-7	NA	CSARDLTSTAYEQYF
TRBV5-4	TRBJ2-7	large	CASSLGQVEQYF
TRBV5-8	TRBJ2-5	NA	CASNYRDSVSQETQYF
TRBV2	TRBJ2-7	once	CASSGDRGDYEQYF
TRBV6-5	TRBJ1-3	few	CASSYAGLANTIYF
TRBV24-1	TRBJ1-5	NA	CATRSGLNQPQHF
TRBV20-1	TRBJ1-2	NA	CSARDPVQGGYGYTF
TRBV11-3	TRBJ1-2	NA	CASSTHRRDRGDIRDYTF
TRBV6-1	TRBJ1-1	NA	CASSRPGYSAEAFF
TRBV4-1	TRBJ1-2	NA	CASSQDRNWGYGYTF
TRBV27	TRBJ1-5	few	CASSLKGAGNQPQHF
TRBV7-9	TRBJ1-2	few	CASSPSRGRDYGYTF
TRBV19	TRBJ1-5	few	CASSIDLIQPQHF
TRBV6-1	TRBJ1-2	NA	CASTTDGISYGYTF
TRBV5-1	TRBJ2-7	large	CASSVAGTRSYEQYF
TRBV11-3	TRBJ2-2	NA	CASSLTTNTGELFF
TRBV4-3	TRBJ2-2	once	CASSQGWTSAGELFF
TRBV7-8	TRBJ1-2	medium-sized	CASSLGWTYGYTF
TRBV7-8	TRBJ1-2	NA	CASSLRVVKGEFNYGYTF
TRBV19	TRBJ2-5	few	CASAPGPGQQETQYF
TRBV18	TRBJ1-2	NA	CASSPQPGSNYGYTF
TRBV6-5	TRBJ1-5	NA	CASSYVRGGFPGNQPQHF
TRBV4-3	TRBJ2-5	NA	CASSRQVQETQYF
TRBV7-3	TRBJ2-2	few	CASSLRGNTGELFF
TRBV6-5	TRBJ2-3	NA	CASSSQSLTLSTDTQYF
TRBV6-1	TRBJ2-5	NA	CASRRGTSAQETQYF
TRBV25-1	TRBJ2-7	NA	CASSGTSGPYEQYF
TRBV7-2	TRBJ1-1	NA	CASSGASGSYREGAFF
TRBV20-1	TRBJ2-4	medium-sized	CSAGLAHIQYF
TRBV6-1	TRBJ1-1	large	CASSQHPGQGIKEAFF
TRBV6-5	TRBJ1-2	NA	CASSYSNGAYGYTF
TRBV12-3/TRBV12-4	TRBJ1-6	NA	CASREIGSSYNSPLHF
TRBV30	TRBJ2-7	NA	CAWSGGFLYEQYF
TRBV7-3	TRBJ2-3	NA	CASSLDGGADTQYF